Detailed here is one T cell receptor (beta chain). The antigen remains undetermined. The sample originates from a study of shared clonotypes between healthy human individuals. Study-level results: A handful of donors showed sharing of about 4.7% of naive CD4 clonotypes.

CDR3 length: 18 residues. J was trimmed by 3 bases and V by 6 bases; bases with no gene match: 15. CDR1 is ENHRY and CDR2 is SYGVKD in the germline V gene. Profiled with immunoSEQ multiplex PCR; TCRdb holds only in-frame clones, not every one. The table includes approximately 2,000,000 clones, around 93% detected once. As defined, naive CD8 cells were CD45RO-negative and positively selected for CCR7, with terminally differentiated effector memory CD45RA+ cells excluded. This chain uses TRBV10-3 with TRBJ2-1, with 9 nucleotides matching TRBD2. This TCR derives from a man aged 18 to 29 in good health. Some clones in this sample may be carry-over from other donors' samples. Sequencing input: naive CD8+ T cells from PBMCs. The CDR3 sequence: CAIRYPPSGMGVYNEQFF. The CDR3 DNA sequence: TGTGCCATCAGATATCCCCCTAGCGGGATGGGGGTCTACAATGAGCAGTTCTTC.